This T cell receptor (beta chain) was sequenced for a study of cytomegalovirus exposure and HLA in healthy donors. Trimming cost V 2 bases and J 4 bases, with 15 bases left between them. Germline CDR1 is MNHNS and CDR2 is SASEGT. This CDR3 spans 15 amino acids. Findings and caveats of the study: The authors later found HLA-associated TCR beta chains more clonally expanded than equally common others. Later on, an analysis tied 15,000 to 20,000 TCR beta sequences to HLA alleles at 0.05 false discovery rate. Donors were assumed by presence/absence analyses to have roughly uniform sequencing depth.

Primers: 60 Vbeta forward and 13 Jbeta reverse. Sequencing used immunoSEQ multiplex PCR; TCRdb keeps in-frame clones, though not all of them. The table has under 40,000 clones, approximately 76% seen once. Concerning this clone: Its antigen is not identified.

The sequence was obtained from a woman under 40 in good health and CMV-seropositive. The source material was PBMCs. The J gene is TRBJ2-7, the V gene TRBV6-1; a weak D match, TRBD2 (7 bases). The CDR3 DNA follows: TGTGCCAGCAGTGAATGGCCCCGGGGGGCATACGAGCAGTACTTC. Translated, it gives CASSEWPRGAYEQYF.